The clone carrying this T cell receptor beta chain was picked up a small number of times. Primers: 60 Vbeta forward and 13 Jbeta reverse. Clones were read by immunoSEQ multiplex PCR, and TCRdb kept only the in-frame ones, dropping some. The sample consists of approximately 91,000 clones, around 67% of them appearing once. These data come from a study of cytomegalovirus exposure and HLA in healthy donors. The TCR was taken from a human donor in good health. Sequenced: PBMCs.

CDR3 residues: CASSPDRGLGDYEQYF. For the CDR3, the DNA is TGTGCCAGCTCACCGGACAGGGGATTGGGGGACTACGAGCAGTACTTC. The chain combines TRBV18 with TRBJ2-7; 9 bases fit TRBD1. CDR3 size: 16 residues. CDR1 is KGHSH and CDR2 is LQKENI in the germline V gene. The V and J ends lost 3 bases and 3 bases, in that order; junction bases with no gene match: 9.